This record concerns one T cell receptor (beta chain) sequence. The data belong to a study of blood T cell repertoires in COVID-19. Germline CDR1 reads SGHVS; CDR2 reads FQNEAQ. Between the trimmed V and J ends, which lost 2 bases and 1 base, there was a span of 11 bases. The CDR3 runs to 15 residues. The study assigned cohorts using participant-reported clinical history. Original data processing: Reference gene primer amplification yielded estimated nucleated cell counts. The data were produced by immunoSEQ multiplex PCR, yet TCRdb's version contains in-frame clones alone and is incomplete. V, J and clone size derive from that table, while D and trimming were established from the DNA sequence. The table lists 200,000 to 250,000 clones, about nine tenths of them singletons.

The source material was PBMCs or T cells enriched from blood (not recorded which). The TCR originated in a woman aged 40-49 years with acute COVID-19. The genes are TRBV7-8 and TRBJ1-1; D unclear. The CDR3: CASSLRDNANTEAFF. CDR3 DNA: TGTGCCAGCAGCTTACGAGACAACGCGAACACTGAAGCTTTCTTT.